This TCR beta chain was identified during a study of blood T cell repertoires in COVID-19. Overall study context: Sources were T cells, B-cell-depleted T cells, or PBMCs; the material itself was cDNA or gDNA.

Here immunoSEQ multiplex PCR was the method, and the copy in TCRdb shows in-frame clones only, minus some. The sample contains some 120,000 clones, around 87% of which appear only once. The junction had 9 bases not matched to a gene; V was cut back by 3 bases and J by 5 bases. Germline V gene data show CDR1 as SGHNT and CDR2 as YYREEE (reference sequence). The CDR3 contains 16 residues. The sample was peripheral blood. V and J are TRBV5-4 and TRBJ2-1; TRBD2 aligns across 9 bases. This TCR was sampled from an older woman with acute or convalescent COVID-19. The CDR3 coding sequence is TGTGCCAGCAGCTCCAACGTAGCGGGGGTAAACAATGAGCAGTTCTTC. Residues: CASSSNVAGVNNEQFF.